The entry that follows covers one TCR beta chain sequence. What it binds is unknown. The data originate from a study of cytomegalovirus exposure and HLA in healthy donors. Regarding the study as a whole: Subsequent analysis of the approximately 110 validation repertoires found a tendency for first-cohort TCR clusters to co-occur. According to the study, some 160 TCR beta chains were cytomegalovirus-associated. Usually a TCR sequence was rare, but some public TCRs were found in many donors.

Looked up from germline, CDR1 is SQVTM and CDR2 is ANQGSEA. CDR3 size: 12 residues. V was clipped by 3 bases and J by 5 bases, with 10 bases between them. The donors were in the approximately 130-subject validation cohort, distinct from the 666-subject first cohort. The assay was immunoSEQ multiplex PCR, and TCRdb's table has in-frame clones only and misses some. The table includes just under 150,000 clones, approximately 88% detected once. Material for sequencing was PBMCs. The J gene is TRBJ1-1, the V gene TRBV29-1; D might be TRBD1 (6 bases). The sequence was obtained from a man between 18 and 35 years old in good health and CMV-seropositive. The CDR3 region has the DNA TGCAGCGTTGACAGGGGTGGGACTGAAGCTTTCTTT. It is translated as CSVDRGGTEAFF.